Listed below are T cell receptor beta chains from one sample, sequenced in a study of cytomegalovirus exposure and HLA in healthy donors. Clones were read by immunoSEQ multiplex PCR, and TCRdb kept only the in-frame ones, dropping some. The sample has around 98,000 clones; more than 75% are singletons. Sequenced material: PBMCs. Receptors originate from a human donor in good health. The CDR3 runs from the conserved cysteine through the conserved F or W. Fields, in order: clone size, J gene, CDR3 length, V gene, D gene, CDR3 protein, CDR3 DNA. D genes are given only for firm matches. Expanded clones get a size class; other rows say once, few or many, or leave the size out.

.	TRBJ2-4	18	TRBV27	.	CASRTAGQNVKAKNIQYF	TGTGCCAGCAGAACCGCGGGACAGAATGTGAAAGCCAAAAACATTCAGTACTTC
.	TRBJ2-7	17	TRBV5-6	TRBD2	CASSQGLAGLSSYEQYF	TGTGCCAGCAGCCAGGGACTAGCGGGGCTAAGCTCCTACGAGCAGTACTTC
.	TRBJ2-2	15	TRBV12-5	TRBD1	CASGQGQGIPGELFF	TGTGCTAGTGGTCAGGGACAGGGGATCCCCGGGGAGCTGTTTTTT
once	TRBJ2-1	12	TRBV19	.	CASSSLAYEQFF	TGTGCCAGTAGCAGCCTAGCGTATGAGCAGTTCTTC
.	TRBJ1-4	14	TRBV5-1	TRBD1	CASSFGQGRQKLFF	TGCGCCAGCAGCTTCGGACAGGGGCGACAAAAACTGTTTTTT
.	TRBJ2-7	12	TRBV2	TRBD1	CATQRDSHEQYF	TGTGCCACCCAGAGGGACAGTCACGAGCAGTACTTC
.	TRBJ2-1	13	TRBV4-2	.	CASSQLRGNEQFF	TGTGCCAGCAGCCAGCTACGGGGGAATGAGCAGTTCTTC
.	TRBJ2-1	14	TRBV19	TRBD2	CASSRGGPYNEQFF	TGTGCCAGTAGTCGGGGGGGTCCCTACAATGAGCAGTTCTTC
once	TRBJ2-7	15	TRBV4-3	.	CASSQDWSPNYEQYF	TGCGCCAGCAGCCAAGATTGGAGCCCGAACTACGAGCAGTACTTC
.	TRBJ2-7	18	TRBV4-2	TRBD2	CASSPGLAGLTSSYEQYF	TGTGCCAGCAGCCCGGGACTAGCGGGATTAACGAGCTCCTACGAGCAGTACTTC
.	TRBJ1-1	14	TRBV12-5	.	CASGWAASNTEAFF	TGTGCTAGTGGTTGGGCCGCCTCGAACACTGAAGCTTTCTTT
.	TRBJ2-7	12	TRBV30	.	CAWLGDSYEQYF	TGTGCCTGGCTCGGGGACTCCTACGAGCAGTACTTC
.	TRBJ2-5	11	TRBV11-2	.	CASSEGVTQYF	TGTGCCAGCAGCGAAGGAGTGACCCAGTACTTC
.	TRBJ1-6	18	TRBV5-6	.	CASSPRIVSSPGLRPLHF	TGTGCCAGCAGCCCACGTATTGTCTCGTCCCCAGGTCTGCGTCCCCTCCACTTT
.	TRBJ2-3	13	TRBV2	.	CASNGRGTDTQYF	TGTGCCAGCAATGGCAGGGGCACAGATACGCAGTATTTT
.	TRBJ2-1	20	TRBV4-1	TRBD2	CASSQGAGTSGVSSYNEQFF	TGCGCCAGCAGCCAAGGAGCCGGGACTAGCGGGGTGAGCTCCTACAATGAGCAGTTCTTC
once	TRBJ1-6	15	TRBV14	TRBD1	CASSQGQGANSPLHF	TGTGCCAGCAGCCAAGGACAGGGGGCTAATTCACCCCTCCACTTT
few	TRBJ2-2	17	TRBV5-4	.	CASSPGVASLSTGELFF	TGTGCCAGCAGCCCCGGGGTAGCGAGCCTGAGCACCGGGGAGCTGTTTTTT
once	TRBJ2-1	12	TRBV5-4	.	CASSPQNNEQFF	TGTGCCAGCAGCCCACAGAACAATGAGCAGTTCTTC
.	TRBJ2-2	15	TRBV9	.	CASSTRLVDTGELFF	TGTGCCAGCAGCACACGACTAGTTGACACCGGGGAGCTGTTTTTT
.	TRBJ1-2	13	TRBV7-9	.	CASRSGDNYGYTF	TGTGCCAGCCGCTCGGGAGATAACTATGGCTACACCTTC
.	TRBJ2-3	13	TRBV10-1	.	CASSESLTDTQYF	TGCGCCAGCAGTGAGTCCCTCACAGATACGCAGTATTTT
.	TRBJ2-7	14	TRBV5-1	TRBD1	CASSDRDRAYEQYF	TGCGCCAGCAGCGACCGGGACAGAGCCTACGAGCAGTACTTC
once	TRBJ1-2	14	TRBV5-4	.	CASSLPQQRDGYTF	TGTGCCAGCAGCTTGCCTCAGCAGCGAGATGGCTACACCTTC
.	TRBJ1-4	16	TRBV21-1	.	CASSSWDRREGEKLFF	TGTGCCAGCAGCAGTTGGGACAGAAGAGAGGGTGAAAAACTGTTTTTT
.	TRBJ1-1	14	TRBV12-5	.	CASGLVTFGGQAFF	TGTGCTAGTGGTTTGGTTACTTTCGGGGGGCAGGCTTTCTTT
.	TRBJ2-1	18	TRBV11-2	TRBD2	CASSPWTSGPGAYNEQFF	TGTGCCAGCAGCCCGTGGACTAGCGGGCCTGGCGCCTACAATGAGCAGTTCTTC
.	TRBJ2-1	13	TRBV5-1	.	CASSLELYNEQFF	TGCGCCAGCAGCTTGGAGCTATACAATGAGCAGTTCTTC
.	TRBJ1-2	17	TRBV4-3	TRBD1	CASSQVGTDSSRYGYTF	TGCGCCAGCAGCCAAGTCGGGACAGATTCATCCCGGTATGGCTACACCTTC
.	TRBJ1-1	14	TRBV7-9	.	CASSGQPTGTEAFF	TGTGCCAGCAGCGGACAGCCCACGGGGACTGAAGCTTTCTTT
.	TRBJ1-6	18	TRBV27	TRBD1	CASTYGGRGLAYNSPLHF	TGTGCCAGCACCTATGGGGGAAGGGGGCTTGCCTATAATTCACCCCTCCACTTT
.	TRBJ2-1	18	TRBV7-9	TRBD2	CASSLGVNSGGSYNEQFF	TGTGCCAGCAGCTTAGGTGTAAACAGCGGGGGCTCCTACAATGAGCAGTTCTTC
.	TRBJ1-2	12	TRBV12-5	.	CASGLEGYGYTF	TGTGCTAGTGGTTTGGAGGGGTATGGCTACACCTTC
few	TRBJ2-7	13	TRBV5-4	.	CASSSRKGDEQYF	TGTGCCAGCAGCTCTCGAAAAGGGGACGAGCAGTACTTC
.	TRBJ1-3	16	TRBV25-1	TRBD1	CASSEGQGITGNTIYF	TGTGCCAGCAGTGAGGGACAGGGAATAACAGGAAACACCATATATTTT
.	TRBJ1-5	14	TRBV27	TRBD1	CASRSDRGGQPQHF	TGTGCCAGCAGATCGGACAGGGGGGGCCAGCCCCAGCATTTT
.	TRBJ2-1	14	TRBV9	.	CASSGPGAYNEQFF	TGTGCCAGCAGCGGACCAGGTGCCTACAATGAGCAGTTCTTC
.	TRBJ1-5	14	TRBV30	.	CAWNRVGSNQPQHF	TGTGCCTGGAACCGCGTCGGGAGCAATCAGCCCCAGCATTTT
.	TRBJ2-5	15	TRBV19	TRBD1	CASSMGQLPQETQYF	TGTGCCAGTAGTATGGGACAGCTCCCGCAAGAGACCCAGTACTTC
.	TRBJ1-5	16	TRBV11-2	.	CASSRGGGAVNQPQHF	TGTGCCAGCAGCCGTGGGGGAGGGGCCGTCAATCAGCCCCAGCATTTT
once	TRBJ2-7	12	TRBV7-8	.	CASSPVGHEQYF	TGTGCCAGCAGCCCCGTCGGTCACGAGCAGTACTTC
.	TRBJ1-4	16	TRBV4-1	.	CASSQDTSTGYEKLFF	TGCGCCAGCAGCCAAGACACCAGCACGGGATACGAAAAACTGTTTTTT
.	TRBJ1-1	13	TRBV29-1	.	CSVQGTGNTEAFF	TGCAGCGTCCAGGGGACGGGAAACACTGAAGCTTTCTTT
.	TRBJ1-1	13	TRBV15	.	CATSRDRSLEAFF	TGTGCCACCAGCAGAGATCGGTCACTTGAAGCTTTCTTT
.	TRBJ2-3	16	TRBV4-3	TRBD2	CASSQGIAGETDTQYF	TGCGCCAGCAGCCAAGGGATAGCGGGTGAGACAGATACGCAGTATTTT
.	TRBJ1-2	16	TRBV27	TRBD1	CASSSSGTGWNYGYTF	TGTGCCAGCAGTTCCTCGGGGACAGGATGGAACTATGGCTACACCTTC
.	TRBJ2-5	14	TRBV6-4	TRBD2	CASRPGTSPIQQYF	TGTGCCAGCAGGCCCGGGACTAGCCCTATCCAGCAGTACTTC
.	TRBJ2-2	14	TRBV7-6	.	CASSQLPRTGELFF	TGTGCCAGCAGTCAACTCCCGCGGACCGGGGAGCTGTTTTTT
.	TRBJ2-1	12	TRBV6-1	.	CASSRQTNEQFF	TGTGCCAGCAGTCGACAGACGAATGAGCAGTTCTTC
.	TRBJ2-1	13	TRBV5-8	.	CASSVGGPTEQFF	TGTGCCAGCAGCGTAGGAGGACCCACCGAGCAGTTCTTC
.	TRBJ2-7	15	TRBV9	.	CASSPNSLGRYEQYF	TGTGCCAGCAGCCCCAACTCCCTTGGTCGGTACGAGCAGTACTTC
.	TRBJ1-2	14	TRBV19	.	CASSLKQVIHGYTF	TGTGCCAGTAGTCTAAAACAGGTTATACATGGCTACACCTTC
.	TRBJ1-2	13	TRBV14	TRBD1	CASSPGTGAGYTF	TGTGCCAGCAGCCCTGGGACAGGGGCTGGCTACACCTTC
.	TRBJ2-1	16	TRBV29-1	TRBD2	CSVEGLAGSQYNEQFF	TGCAGCGTTGAGGGACTAGCGGGAAGTCAGTACAATGAGCAGTTCTTC